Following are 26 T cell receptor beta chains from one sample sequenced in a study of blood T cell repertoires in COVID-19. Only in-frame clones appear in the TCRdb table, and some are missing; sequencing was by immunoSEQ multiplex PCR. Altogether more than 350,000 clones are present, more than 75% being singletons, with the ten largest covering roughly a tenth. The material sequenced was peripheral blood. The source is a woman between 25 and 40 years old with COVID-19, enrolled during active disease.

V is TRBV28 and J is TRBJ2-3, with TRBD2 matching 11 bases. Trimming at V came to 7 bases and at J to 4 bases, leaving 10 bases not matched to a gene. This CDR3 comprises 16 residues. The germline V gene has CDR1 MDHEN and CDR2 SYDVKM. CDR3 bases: TGTGCCAGCACCTCCCCGGCTAGCGGGAGGTCAGATACGCAGTATTTT. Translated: CASTSPASGRSDTQYF.

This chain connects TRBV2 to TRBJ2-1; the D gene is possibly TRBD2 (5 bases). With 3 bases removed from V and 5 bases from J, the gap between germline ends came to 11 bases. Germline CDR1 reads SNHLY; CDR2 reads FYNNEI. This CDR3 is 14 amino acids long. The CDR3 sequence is CASSDGSVNNEQFF. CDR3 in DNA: TGTGCCAGCAGTGATGGGAGCGTTAACAATGAGCAGTTCTTC.

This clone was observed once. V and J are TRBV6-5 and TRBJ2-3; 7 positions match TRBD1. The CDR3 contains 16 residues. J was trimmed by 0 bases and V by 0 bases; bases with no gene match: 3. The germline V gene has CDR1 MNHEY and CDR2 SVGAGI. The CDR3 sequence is CASSYSSTGSTDTQYF. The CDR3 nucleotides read TGTGCCAGCAGTTACTCGTCGACAGGGAGCACAGATACGCAGTATTTT.

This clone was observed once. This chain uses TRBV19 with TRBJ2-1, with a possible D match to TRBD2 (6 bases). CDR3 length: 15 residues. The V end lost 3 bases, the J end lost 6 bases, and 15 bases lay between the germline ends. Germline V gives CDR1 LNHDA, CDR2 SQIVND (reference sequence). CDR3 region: CASSMAAVSGNEQFF. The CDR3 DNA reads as TGTGCCAGTAGTATGGCCGCGGTTAGCGGCAATGAGCAGTTCTTC.

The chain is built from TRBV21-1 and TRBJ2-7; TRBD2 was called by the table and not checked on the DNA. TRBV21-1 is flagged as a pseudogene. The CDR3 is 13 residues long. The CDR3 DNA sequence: TGTGCCAGCAGATACGGGGGGACGGCCCCATGGTACTTC. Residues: CASRYGGTAPWYF.

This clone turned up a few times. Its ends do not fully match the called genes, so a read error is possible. The CDR3 region has the DNA TGTGCCAGCAGCATACTTAGCGGGAGTTCCTCCGAGCAGTACTTC. It translates to CASSILSGSSSEQYF. The chain carries TRBV11-2 and TRBJ2-7; 9 positions match TRBD2. This CDR3 region has 15 residues. Germline V CDR1 and CDR2: SGHAT, FQNNGV. Full variable domain (missing parts from reference TRBV11-2 and TRBJ2-7): EAGVAQSPRYKIIEKRQSVAFWCNPISGHATLYWYQQILGQGPKLLIQFQNNGVVDDSQLPKDRFSAERLKGVDSTLKIQPAKLEDSAVYLCASSILSGSSSEQYFGPGTRLTVT.

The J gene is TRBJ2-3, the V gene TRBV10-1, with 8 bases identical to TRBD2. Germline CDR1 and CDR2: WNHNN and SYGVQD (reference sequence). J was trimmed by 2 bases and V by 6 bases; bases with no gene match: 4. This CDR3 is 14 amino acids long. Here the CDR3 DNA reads TGCGCCAGCAGCGGCGGGAGGTCCACAGATACGCAGTATTTT. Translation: CASSGGRSTDTQYF.

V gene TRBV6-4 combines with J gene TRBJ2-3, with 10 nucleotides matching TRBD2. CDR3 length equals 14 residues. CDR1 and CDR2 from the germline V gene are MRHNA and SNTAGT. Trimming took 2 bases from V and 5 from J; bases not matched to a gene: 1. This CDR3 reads CASSDGTSVDTQYF. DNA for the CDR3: TGTGCCAGCAGTGACGGGACTAGCGTAGATACGCAGTATTTT.

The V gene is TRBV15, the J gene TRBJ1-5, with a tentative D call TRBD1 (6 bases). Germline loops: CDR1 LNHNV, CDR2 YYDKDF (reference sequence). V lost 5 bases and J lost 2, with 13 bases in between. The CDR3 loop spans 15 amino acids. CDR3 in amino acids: CATSGRAGGNQPQHF. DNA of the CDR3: TGTGCCACCAGCGGCCGGGCAGGGGGCAATCAGCCCCAGCATTTT.

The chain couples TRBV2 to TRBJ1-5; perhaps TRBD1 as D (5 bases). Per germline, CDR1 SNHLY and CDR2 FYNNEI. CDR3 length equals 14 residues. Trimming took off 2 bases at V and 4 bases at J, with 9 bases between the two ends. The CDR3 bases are TGTGCCAGCAGTGAAAGGGGAAGGAATCAGCCCCAGCATTTT. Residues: CASSERGRNQPQHF.

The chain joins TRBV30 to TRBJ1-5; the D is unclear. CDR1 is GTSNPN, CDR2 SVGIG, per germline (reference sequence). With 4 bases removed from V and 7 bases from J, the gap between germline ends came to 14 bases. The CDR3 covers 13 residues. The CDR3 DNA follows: TGTGCCTGGAATGGAGGGAGAGACCAGCCCCAGCATTTT. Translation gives CAWNGGRDQPQHF.

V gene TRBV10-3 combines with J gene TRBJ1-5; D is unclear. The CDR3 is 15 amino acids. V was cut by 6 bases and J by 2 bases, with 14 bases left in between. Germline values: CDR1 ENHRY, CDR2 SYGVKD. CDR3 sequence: CAISFGAEGNQPQHF. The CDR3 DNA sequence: TGTGCCATCAGCTTTGGCGCGGAGGGCAATCAGCCCCAGCATTTT.

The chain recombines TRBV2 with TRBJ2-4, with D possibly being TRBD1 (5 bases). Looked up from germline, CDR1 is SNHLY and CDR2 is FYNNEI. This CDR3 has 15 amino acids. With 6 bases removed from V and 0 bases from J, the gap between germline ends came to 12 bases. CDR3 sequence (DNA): TGTGCCAGCAGATCCAGGGTTCTAGCCAAAAACATTCAGTACTTC. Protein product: CASRSRVLAKNIQYF.

The DNA of the CDR3 is TGTGCCAGCAGCTTGGGTGGCCTCCCTCAAGAGACCCAGTACTTC. Protein sequence: CASSLGGLPQETQYF. This chain connects TRBV5-6 to TRBJ2-5; D not certain. Trimming left V 0 bases short and J 2 bases short, with 11 bases between. Looked up from germline, CDR1 is SGHDT and CDR2 is YYEEEE. The CDR3 has 15 residues.

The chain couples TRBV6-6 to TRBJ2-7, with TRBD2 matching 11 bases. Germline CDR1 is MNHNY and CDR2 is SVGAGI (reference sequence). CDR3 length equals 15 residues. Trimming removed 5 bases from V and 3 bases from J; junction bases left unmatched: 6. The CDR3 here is CASSPSGRLIYEQYF. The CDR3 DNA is TGTGCCAGCAGTCCTAGCGGGAGGCTGATCTACGAGCAGTACTTC.

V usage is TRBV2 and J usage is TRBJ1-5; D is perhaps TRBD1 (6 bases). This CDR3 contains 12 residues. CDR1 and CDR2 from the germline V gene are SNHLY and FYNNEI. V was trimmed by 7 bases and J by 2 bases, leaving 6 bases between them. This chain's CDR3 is CASNRGNQPQHF. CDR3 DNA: TGTGCCAGCAACAGGGGCAATCAGCCCCAGCATTTT.

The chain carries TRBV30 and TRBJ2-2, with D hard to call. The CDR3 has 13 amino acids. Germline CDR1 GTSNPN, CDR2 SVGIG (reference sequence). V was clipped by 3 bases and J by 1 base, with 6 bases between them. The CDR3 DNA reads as TGTGCCTGGAGCCTACGGAACACCGGGGAGCTGTTTTTT. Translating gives CAWSLRNTGELFF.

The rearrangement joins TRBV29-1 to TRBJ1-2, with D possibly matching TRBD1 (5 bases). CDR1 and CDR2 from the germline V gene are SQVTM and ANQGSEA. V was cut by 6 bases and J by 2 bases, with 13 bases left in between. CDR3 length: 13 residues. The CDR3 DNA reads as TGCAGCGTCTTTGACAGCCCCAACTATGGCTACACCTTC. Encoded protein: CSVFDSPNYGYTF.

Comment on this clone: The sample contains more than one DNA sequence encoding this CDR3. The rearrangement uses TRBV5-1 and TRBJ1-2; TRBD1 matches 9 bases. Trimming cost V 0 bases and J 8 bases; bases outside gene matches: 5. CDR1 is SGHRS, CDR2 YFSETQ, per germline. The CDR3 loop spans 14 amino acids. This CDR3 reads CASSLEGQGGGYTF. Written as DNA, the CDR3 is TGCGCCAGCAGCTTGGAGGGACAGGGTGGCGGCTACACCTTC.

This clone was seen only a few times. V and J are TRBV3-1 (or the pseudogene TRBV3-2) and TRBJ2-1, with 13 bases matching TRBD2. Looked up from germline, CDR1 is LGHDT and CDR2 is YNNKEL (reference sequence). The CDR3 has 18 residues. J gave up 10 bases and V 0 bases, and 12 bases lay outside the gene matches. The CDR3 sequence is CASSQDLRTSGSEEEQFF. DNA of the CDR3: TGTGCCAGCAGCCAAGATCTTAGGACTAGCGGGAGCGAGGAGGAGCAGTTCTTC.

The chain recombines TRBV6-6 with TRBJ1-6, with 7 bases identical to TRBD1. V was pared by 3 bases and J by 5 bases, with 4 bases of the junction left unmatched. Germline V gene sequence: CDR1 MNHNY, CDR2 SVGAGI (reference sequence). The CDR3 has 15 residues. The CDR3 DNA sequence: TGTGCCAGCAGTTATTTCAGGGGGGATAATTCACCCCTCCACTTT. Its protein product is CASSYFRGDNSPLHF.

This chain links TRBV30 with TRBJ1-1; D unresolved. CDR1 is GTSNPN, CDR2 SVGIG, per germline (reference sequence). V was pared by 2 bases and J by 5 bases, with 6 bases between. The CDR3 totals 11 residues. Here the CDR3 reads CAWSRRTEAFF. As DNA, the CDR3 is TGTGCCTGGAGTCGGAGGACTGAAGCTTTCTTT.

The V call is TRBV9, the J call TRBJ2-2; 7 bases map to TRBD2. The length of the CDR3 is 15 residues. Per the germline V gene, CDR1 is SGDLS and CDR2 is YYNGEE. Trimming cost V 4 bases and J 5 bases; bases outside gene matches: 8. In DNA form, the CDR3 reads TGTGCCAGCAGCCCCAGGACTAGGGGTACCGGGGAGCTGTTTTTT. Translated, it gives CASSPRTRGTGELFF. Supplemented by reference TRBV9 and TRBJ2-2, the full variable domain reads DSGVTQTPKHLITATGQRVTLRCSPRSGDLSVYWYQQSLDQGLQFLIQYYNGEERAKGNILERFSAQQFPDLHSELNLSSLELGDSALYFCASSPRTRGTGELFFGEGSRLTVL.

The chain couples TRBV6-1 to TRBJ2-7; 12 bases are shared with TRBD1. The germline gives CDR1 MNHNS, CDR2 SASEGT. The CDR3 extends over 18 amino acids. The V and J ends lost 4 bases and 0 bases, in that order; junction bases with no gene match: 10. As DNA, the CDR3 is TGTGCCAGCAGTGCCGGGACAGGGGGCGTGGGGCCCTCCTACGAGCAGTACTTC. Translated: CASSAGTGGVGPSYEQYF.

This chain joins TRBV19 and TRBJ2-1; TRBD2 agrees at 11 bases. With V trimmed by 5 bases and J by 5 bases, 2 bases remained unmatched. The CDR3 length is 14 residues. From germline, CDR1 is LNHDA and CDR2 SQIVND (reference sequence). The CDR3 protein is CASSLLAGDNEQFF. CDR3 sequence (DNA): TGTGCCAGTAGTTTACTAGCGGGGGACAATGAGCAGTTCTTC.

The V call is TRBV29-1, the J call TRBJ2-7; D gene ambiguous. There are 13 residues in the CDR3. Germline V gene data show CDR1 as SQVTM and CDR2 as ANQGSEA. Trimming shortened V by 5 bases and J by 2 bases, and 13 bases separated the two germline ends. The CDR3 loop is CSVSGSGTYEQYF. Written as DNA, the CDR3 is TGCAGCGTTAGTGGTTCGGGTACCTACGAGCAGTACTTC.